This T cell receptor (beta chain) came from a study of blood T cell repertoires in COVID-19. For the study at large: Acute and convalescent COVID-19 samples came from the United States, Italy and Spain. PBMCs, B-cell-depleted T cells, or T cells provided the cDNA or gDNA that made up the material.

Per the authors' pipeline: Using reference gene primer amplification, nucleated cell counts were estimated. Produced via immunoSEQ multiplex PCR; TCRdb's table is partial and in-frame only. The V and J calls and the clone size are those of that table, but D and trimming were determined from the DNA. The sample holds more than 95,000 clones, approximately 90% seen once. Source material: peripheral blood. This TCR derives from a man in his fifties or sixties with acute or convalescent COVID-19.

Written as DNA, the CDR3 is TGTGCCAGCACCAAGTTGGGACAGGGTTTAGAAAAACTGTTTTTT. Translation: CASTKLGQGLEKLFF. The chain carries TRBV27 and TRBJ1-4; 9 positions agree with TRBD1. Losses at the gene ends were 7 bases for V and 8 bases for J; bases not matched to a gene: 11. Germline V lookup: CDR1 MNHEY, CDR2 SMNVEV (reference sequence). This CDR3 has 15 residues.